This entry lists 15 T cell receptor beta chains sequenced from one sample in a study of T cell responses to AZD1222 COVID-19 vaccine. Profiling relied on immunoSEQ multiplex PCR, and the TCRdb table lists in-frame clones only, not all of them. This sample has about 92,000 clones; roughly 93% occur once, and the top ten carry about a fifth. Sample: peripheral blood, taken on day 0 of AZD1222 vaccination. Receptors were obtained from an adult in good health.

Only one count was recorded for this clone. This chain joins TRBV10-3 and TRBJ2-7; TRBD1 aligns across 7 bases. Germline CDR1 is ENHRY and CDR2 is SYGVKD. Unmatched junction bases numbered 5, after V lost 6 bases and J lost 0 bases. This CDR3 region has 14 residues. This chain's CDR3 is CAIRRQGSSYEQYF. In DNA, the CDR3 is TGTGCCATCAGAAGACAGGGAAGCTCCTACGAGCAGTACTTC.

The V call is TRBV7-9, the J call TRBJ1-4; D unresolved. This CDR3 comprises 13 residues. CDR1 and CDR2 from the germline V gene are SEHNR and FQNEAQ (reference sequence). Trimming pared 2 bases from V and 7 bases from J, leaving 8 bases between. The CDR3 DNA follows: TGTGCCAGCAGCTTACCATTAGGTGAAAAACTGTTTTTT. Residues: CASSLPLGEKLFF.

This sequence joins TRBV6-6 and TRBJ2-7; D unclear. Germline CDR1 reads MNHNY; CDR2 reads SVGAGI (reference sequence). Trimming took off 2 bases at V and 2 bases at J, with 4 bases between the two ends. The CDR3 runs to 12 residues. CDR3 bases: TGTGCCAGCAGTTACCCCCCCTACGAGCAGTACTTC. Its protein is CASSYPPYEQYF.

This chain connects TRBV5-4 to TRBJ2-2; D possibly matches TRBD1 or TRBD2 (6 bases each). Germline loops: CDR1 SGHNT, CDR2 YYREEE (reference sequence). The CDR3 consists of 15 residues. V lost 3 bases and J 5 bases, leaving 14 bases between the germline ends. The CDR3 bases are TGTGCCAGCAGCTGGGGGGCAGGCGGTACCGGGGAGCTGTTTTTT. This codes for CASSWGAGGTGELFF.

The chain carries TRBV11-2 and TRBJ1-2; D gene uncertain. CDR1 SGHAT and CDR2 FQNNGV come from the germline V gene. The CDR3 contains 13 residues. V was pared by 4 bases and J by 3 bases, with 9 bases between. The CDR3 is CASSSVPYYGYTF. CDR3 bases: TGTGCCAGCAGCTCGGTCCCTTACTATGGCTACACCTTC. Full variable domain (rest looked up from reference TRBV11-2 and TRBJ1-2): EAGVAQSPRYKIIEKRQSVAFWCNPISGHATLYWYQQILGQGPKLLIQFQNNGVVDDSQLPKDRFSAERLKGVDSTLKIQPAKLEDSAVYLCASSSVPYYGYTFGSGTRLTVV.

J is TRBJ2-2 and V is TRBV5-1, with a possible D match to TRBD2 (5 bases). Trimming removed 7 bases at V and 0 bases at J, with 13 bases between. This CDR3 comprises 15 residues. Germline V gene data show CDR1 as SGHRS and CDR2 as YFSETQ. The CDR3 loop is CASARTGTNTGELFF. DNA of the CDR3: TGCGCCAGCGCCCGAACGGGAACGAACACCGGGGAGCTGTTTTTT.

V is TRBV27 and J is TRBJ2-1; 10 positions match TRBD2. Trimming cost V 2 bases and J 3 bases; bases outside gene matches: 7. The germline V gene has CDR1 MNHEY and CDR2 SMNVEV (reference sequence). This CDR3 spans 17 amino acids. CDR3 residues: CASSLLITSGDYNEQFF. The DNA for the CDR3 is TGTGCCAGCAGTTTACTCATTACTAGCGGGGACTACAATGAGCAGTTCTTC.

Comments on this clone: Because the CDR3's place on the DNA is in doubt, the DNA is left out and the CDR3 is given as listed by TCRdb. V usage is TRBV10-1 and J usage is TRBJ1-1; the table's D call, TRBD1, was not checked against the DNA. Germline-derived CDR1 and CDR2 are WNHNN and SYGVQD (reference sequence). The CDR3 region is 18 residues in length, termini included. This chain's CDR3 is CASSDLVGSGQGSTEAFF.

J is TRBJ1-2 and V is TRBV5-4, with D unresolved. The CDR3 is 13 residues long. CDR1 is SGHNT and CDR2 is YYREEE in the germline V gene (reference sequence). The V end lost 1 base, the J end lost 0 bases, and 4 bases lay between the germline ends. In nucleotides, the CDR3 is TGTGCCAGCAGCTTGAACTCTAACTATGGCTACACCTTC. Protein sequence: CASSLNSNYGYTF.

The chain joins TRBV6-1 to TRBJ1-2, with 9 bases fitting TRBD1. In germline, CDR1 is MNHNS, CDR2 SASEGT. The CDR3 runs 19 residues. The trim removed 1 base at V and 3 bases at J, leaving 15 bases unmatched. This CDR3 reads CASSEGGFPGQGKDYGYTF. CDR3 in DNA: TGTGCCAGCAGTGAAGGTGGATTCCCGGGACAGGGAAAGGACTATGGCTACACCTTC.

This chain links TRBV19 with TRBJ2-7; 8 positions match TRBD1. Trimming removed 1 base from V and 0 bases from J; junction bases left unmatched: 2. The CDR3 contains 15 residues. Looked up from germline, CDR1 is LNHDA and CDR2 is SQIVND (reference sequence). The CDR3 here is CASSIADRGSYEQYF. The DNA of the CDR3 is TGTGCCAGTAGTATAGCCGACAGGGGCTCCTACGAGCAGTACTTC.

The chain carries TRBV7-2 and TRBJ2-7, with TRBD1 identical over 8 bases. Losses at the gene ends were 4 bases for V and 0 bases for J; bases not matched to a gene: 8. This CDR3 comprises 16 residues. Germline V CDR1 and CDR2: SGHTA, FQGNSA. The CDR3 sequence: CASSYQPGQVSYEQYF. CDR3 nucleotide sequence: TGTGCCAGCAGCTATCAACCGGGACAGGTCTCCTACGAGCAGTACTTC.

V and J are TRBV30 and TRBJ1-2; D gene ambiguous. The CDR3 length is 11 residues. Germline lookup yields CDR1 GTSNPN and CDR2 SVGIG (reference sequence). Between the trimmed V and J ends, which lost 2 bases and 5 bases, there was a span of 6 bases. CDR3 DNA sequence: TGTGCCTGGAGTATGATTTATGGCTACACCTTC. Amino acids: CAWSMIYGYTF.

The genes are TRBV6-2 or TRBV6-3 and TRBJ1-1; 7 positions match TRBD1. Germline CDR1 and CDR2: MNHEY and SVGEGT. This CDR3 has 16 residues. V dropped 2 bases and J dropped 2; count of bases not matched to a gene: 8. The CDR3 sequence is CASSYQSGTVNTEAFF. For the CDR3, the DNA is TGTGCCAGCAGTTACCAGAGCGGGACAGTTAACACTGAAGCTTTCTTT.

J is TRBJ1-2 and V is TRBV11-1; 9 bases fit TRBD1. With 5 bases clipped from V and 7 bases from J, the junction kept 8 bases outside the gene matches. CDR1 and CDR2 (germline): SGHAT, FQDESV (reference sequence). The CDR3 totals 14 residues. The CDR3 bases are TGTGCCAGCAGCCCCGGGACAGGGCCCAGTGGCTACACCTTC. Translated: CASSPGTGPSGYTF.